This entry lists 30 T cell receptor beta chains sequenced from one sample in a study of T cell clonality in common variable immunodeficiency. Profiling relied on immunoSEQ multiplex PCR, and the TCRdb table lists in-frame clones only, not all of them. This sample carries 57,000 or so clones and no singletons, and over 1.5% goes to the top ten. Sequencing used peripheral blood mononuclear cells. The receptors were sampled from a person between 18 and 75 years old in good health.

This clone occurred many times. The CDR3 end lies 3 residues beyond the end of the read and is filled in from the germline J gene. The chain combines TRBV5-1 with TRBJ2-7; possibly TRBD1 for D (6 bases). CDR1 is SGHRS, CDR2 YFSETQ, per germline. Trimming stripped 1 base from V and 3 bases from J, with 8 bases between. This CDR3 spans 13 amino acids. CDR3 DNA (partial): TGCGCCAGCAGCTTGACAGGGATCTACGAG. Encoded protein: CASSLTGIYE. The whole CDR3 reads CASSLTGIYEQYF.

This clone has more than one count but fewer than ten. The CDR3 is cut off 3 residues early in the read; its end comes from the germline J gene. This chain connects TRBV2 to TRBJ2-2, with D tentatively TRBD1 (6 bases). Germline loops: CDR1 SNHLY, CDR2 FYNNEI. There are 12 residues in the CDR3. V lost 9 bases and J lost 4, with 9 bases in between. The CDR3: CASTQGTGELFF. The CDR3 DNA, read in part, is TGTGCCAGTACACAGGGCACCGGGGAG.

This clone appeared many times. The CDR3 end lies 3 residues beyond the end of the read and is filled in from the germline J gene. The chain carries TRBV28 and TRBJ1-1, with 10 positions matching TRBD1. CDR3 size: 16 residues. The J segment lost 5 bases and the V segment lost 5 bases, leaving 11 bases of the junction unmatched. Per germline, CDR1 MDHEN and CDR2 SYDVKM. The CDR3 sequence: CASSPNRDRGWTEAFF. Partial CDR3 DNA: TGTGCCAGCAGTCCTAACCGGGACAGGGGATGGACTGAA.

In its sample, this clone was seen many times. The read finishes 3 residues shy of the CDR3 end, and the germline J gene is used to complete it. J is TRBJ2-5 and V is TRBV2; the D gene is possibly TRBD1 (6 bases). Germline V gene lookup returns CDR1 SNHLY and CDR2 FYNNEI. This CDR3 has 13 residues. The ends were cut back, 6 bases at V and 1 base at J, with 9 bases in the middle. CDR3 protein: CASRRDTQETQYF. Incomplete CDR3 DNA: TGTGCCAGCAGAAGGGACACCCAAGAGACC.

This clone was found many times. CDR3 in amino acids: CASSISSRNEQYF. The CDR3 bases that were read are TGTGCCAGTAGTATTTCTAGCAGGAACGAG. The rearrangement links TRBV19 to TRBJ2-7, with D possibly being TRBD2 (5 bases). The missing CDR3 end, 3 residues past where the read stops, is filled in from the germline J gene. V was clipped by 3 bases and J by 5 bases, with 11 bases between them. This CDR3 spans 13 amino acids. From germline, CDR1 is LNHDA and CDR2 SQIVND (reference sequence).

In this sample, this clone turned up many times. The read finishes 3 residues shy of the CDR3 end, and the germline J gene is used to complete it. The V call is TRBV6-1, the J call TRBJ1-4; 7 nucleotides line up with TRBD1. The ends lost 4 bases at V and 8 bases at J; junction bases unmatched: 4. Germline CDR1 reads MNHNS; CDR2 reads SASEGT. The CDR3 contains 13 residues. The CDR3: CASSGGGWEKLFF. CDR3 bases read: TGTGCCAGCAGTGGAGGGGGCTGGGAAAAA.

This clone was seen only a few times. The missing CDR3 end, 3 residues past where the read stops, is filled in from the germline J gene. J is TRBJ2-1 and V is TRBV7-9; D call uncertain. In germline, CDR1 is SEHNR, CDR2 FQNEAQ (reference sequence). V dropped 2 bases and J dropped 6 bases, with 5 bases sitting between them. The CDR3 has 12 amino acids. The chain's CDR3 is CASSLSVNEQFF. The part of the CDR3 DNA that was read is TGTGCCAGCAGCTTATCGGTCAATGAG.

This clone appeared many times. The read ends 3 residues shy of where the CDR3 ends; the end is completed using the germline J gene. V gene TRBV9 combines with J gene TRBJ2-7; D is possibly TRBD2 (6 bases). The germline V and J ends were trimmed by 4 bases and 2 bases, with 10 bases remaining between them. The V gene's germline CDR1 is SGDLS and CDR2 YYNGEE. The CDR3 loop spans 13 amino acids. CDR3 amino acids: CASSPRGTYEQYF. Incomplete CDR3 DNA: TGTGCCAGCAGCCCTCGGGGGACCTACGAG.

This clone was seen at least ten times. The read is 3 residues too short to cover the CDR3 end, so that end is filled in from the germline J gene. This chain connects TRBV4-2 to TRBJ1-1; D unresolved. The CDR3 spans 19 residues. V was cut by 0 bases and J by 0 bases, with 20 bases left in between. Germline values: CDR1 LGHNA, CDR2 YNFKEQ. The CDR3 here is CASSQDPISDGWMNTEAFF. The CDR3 bases that were read are TGTGCCAGCAGCCAAGATCCGATCAGCGATGGGTGGATGAACACTGAA.

This clone was picked up many times. The read is 3 residues too short to cover the CDR3 end, so that end is filled in from the germline J gene. The chain employs TRBV19 and TRBJ2-1; D is possibly TRBD1 (6 bases). Per germline, CDR1 LNHDA and CDR2 SQIVND (reference sequence). The CDR3 has 13 residues. Trimming took 3 bases from V and 3 from J, leaving 6 bases between them. The CDR3 DNA, read in part, is TGTGCCAGTAGTATGGACAGCTACAATGAG. Residues: CASSMDSYNE. The full CDR3 reads CASSMDSYNEQFF.

This clone has a count of ten or more. The CDR3 end lies 3 residues beyond the end of the read and is filled in from the germline J gene. The J gene is TRBJ1-5, the V gene TRBV20-1, with a tentative D call TRBD1 (5 bases). Germline CDR1 is DFQATT and CDR2 is SNEGSKA (reference sequence). The CDR3 length is 14 residues. V lost 3 bases and J lost 4, with 13 bases in between. The DNA read from the CDR3 is TGCAGTGCTAGTCGCGGCGGGGGAAATCAGCCC. It encodes CSASRGGGNQP. The CDR3 in its entirety is CSASRGGGNQPQHF.

This clone came up many times. The read terminates 3 residues ahead of where the CDR3 ends, so the germline J gene completes it. The rearrangement links TRBV19 to TRBJ2-5; 11 nucleotides align to TRBD2. V gave up 4 bases and J gave up 4 bases; unmatched junction bases: 11. The germline CDR1 and CDR2 sequences are LNHDA and SQIVND (reference sequence). The CDR3 spans 17 residues. The CDR3 DNA, read in part, is TGTGCCAGTAGTAGCCGAATAGCGGGAGGGTACCGAGAGACC. Protein sequence: CASSSRIAGGYRET. The full CDR3 reads CASSSRIAGGYRETQYF.

This clone was seen many times. Coverage ceases 3 residues before the CDR3 finishes, and the germline J gene fills in the end. The chain employs TRBV18 and TRBJ2-1; 15 bases are a match to TRBD2. The CDR3 covers 21 residues. The ends lost 6 bases at V and 1 base at J; junction bases unmatched: 16. Per the germline V gene, CDR1 is KGHSH and CDR2 is LQKENI. This chain's CDR3 is CASSEQGLRTSGGGSYNEQFF. Partial CDR3 DNA: TGTGCCAGCTCCGAGCAGGGGCTGCGGACTAGCGGGGGGGGTTCCTACAATGAG.

Many counts were recorded for this clone. The CDR3 goes on 3 residues after the read ends, and that part is filled in from the germline J gene. The chain recombines TRBV19 with TRBJ2-7; 7 positions match TRBD1. Germline V gives CDR1 LNHDA, CDR2 SQIVND (reference sequence). The CDR3 is 15 residues long. Germline trimming cut 3 bases from V and 5 bases from J; bases unmatched to any gene: 10. Here the CDR3 reads CASSMGTAQSHEQYF. The CDR3 bases that were read are TGTGCCAGTAGTATGGGGACAGCCCAAAGCCACGAG.

This clone was recorded at least ten times. The read finishes 3 residues shy of the CDR3 end, and the germline J gene is used to complete it. The J gene is TRBJ2-7, the V gene TRBV5-1; 9 nucleotides line up with TRBD1. CDR3 length equals 14 residues. Germline V gene lookup returns CDR1 SGHRS and CDR2 YFSETQ. The V segment lost 0 bases and the J segment 3 bases; nucleotides outside the gene matches: 1. Incomplete CDR3 DNA: TGCGCCAGCAGCTTGGGGGGACAGGGCTACGAG. Translation: CASSLGGQGYE. In full, the CDR3 is CASSLGGQGYEQYF. The full variable domain, rest sourced from reference TRBV5-1 and TRBJ2-7, is KAGVTQTPRYLIKTRGQQVTLSCSPISGHRSVSWYQQTPGQGLQFLFEYFSETQRNKGNFPGRFSGRQFSNSRSEMNVSTLELGDSALYLCASSLGGQGYEQYFGPGTRLTVT.

This clone was recorded at least ten times. The CDR3 end falls 3 residues outside the read, so it is completed with the germline J gene. This chain connects TRBV5-4 to TRBJ2-3, with TRBD2 as a possible D gene (5 bases). Trimming left V 3 bases short and J 2 bases short, with 10 bases between. Germline-derived CDR1 and CDR2 are SGHNT and YYREEE (reference sequence). The CDR3 extends over 14 amino acids. CDR3 DNA, as far as it was read: TGTGCCAGCAGCTCCGGACTTTTCACAGATACG. Residues: CASSSGLFTDT. The CDR3 as a whole reads CASSSGLFTDTQYF. The full variable domain, rest sourced from reference TRBV5-4 and TRBJ2-3, is ETGVTQSPTHLIKTRGQQVTLRCSSQSGHNTVSWYQQALGQGPQFIFQYYREEENGRGNFPPRFSGLQFPNYSSELNVNALELDDSALYLCASSSGLFTDTQYFGPGTRLTVL.

This clone has at least ten counts. Sequencing ends 3 residues short of the CDR3 end; the germline J gene provides the rest. This chain uses TRBV20-1 with TRBJ2-1; 12 nucleotides agree with TRBD2. Germline trimming cut 1 base from V and 6 bases from J; bases unmatched to any gene: 4. This CDR3 comprises 15 residues. Per germline, CDR1 DFQATT and CDR2 SNEGSKA (reference sequence). Partial CDR3 DNA: TGCAGTGCTAGAGCCCCTAGCGGGAGGGCCAATGAG. It specifies CSARAPSGRANE. The CDR3, in full, reads CSARAPSGRANEQFF.

This clone was recorded at least ten times. Coverage ceases 3 residues before the CDR3 finishes, and the germline J gene fills in the end. The J gene is TRBJ2-3, the V gene TRBV5-1; D perhaps matches TRBD2 (5 bases). Germline CDR1 reads SGHRS; CDR2 reads YFSETQ. There are 16 residues in the CDR3. V lost 0 bases and J lost 3, with 14 bases in between. The DNA read from the CDR3 is TGCGCCAGCAGCTTGGCCGTGGCAGCGGCGACAGATACG. As protein: CASSLAVAAATDT. The CDR3 as a whole reads CASSLAVAAATDTQYF. Drawing the rest from reference TRBV5-1 and TRBJ2-3, the complete variable domain is KAGVTQTPRYLIKTRGQQVTLSCSPISGHRSVSWYQQTPGQGLQFLFEYFSETQRNKGNFPGRFSGRQFSNSRSEMNVSTLELGDSALYLCASSLAVAAATDTQYFGPGTRLTVL.

This clone has a count of ten or more. The read stops 3 residues short of the end of the CDR3; the missing end is completed from the germline J gene. The genes are TRBV10-2 and TRBJ2-7, with 8 nucleotides matching TRBD2. J gave up 1 base and V 1 base, and 3 bases lay outside the gene matches. The CDR3 loop spans 15 amino acids. CDR1 is WSHSY, CDR2 SAAADI, per germline. This chain's CDR3 is CASSEYAGGSYEQYF. The sequenced CDR3 bases are TGCGCCAGCAGTGAGTATGCGGGAGGATCCTACGAG.

This clone was seen at least ten times. Sequencing ends 3 residues short of the CDR3 end; the germline J gene provides the rest. The chain carries TRBV30 and TRBJ1-4; 11 bases are a match to TRBD1. Trimming at V came to 1 base and at J to 8 bases, leaving 0 bases not matched to a gene. The CDR3 is 13 amino acids. Germline CDR1 reads GTSNPN; CDR2 reads SVGIG (reference sequence). The chain's CDR3 is CAWSGTGGEKLFF. The sequenced part of the CDR3 DNA is TGTGCCTGGAGTGGGACAGGGGGCGAAAAA.

This clone was observed many times. The read gets to within 3 residues of the CDR3 end, and the germline J gene fills in the rest. This chain uses TRBV20-1 with TRBJ2-3; 11 nucleotides line up with TRBD2. Trimming cost V 3 bases and J 2 bases; bases outside gene matches: 1. CDR1 and CDR2 (germline): DFQATT, SNEGSKA (reference sequence). This CDR3 spans 14 amino acids. The CDR3 sequence: CSARGLAVTDTQYF. The CDR3 DNA, read in part, is TGCAGTGCTAGGGGACTAGCGGTCACAGATACG.

This clone was seen at least ten times. The read comes to an end 3 residues before the CDR3 does, leaving the germline J gene to fill in the end. This chain uses TRBV11-2 with TRBJ1-1, with 8 bases matching TRBD1. After removal of 5 bases from V and 7 bases from J, the junction contained 6 bases not matched to a gene. Germline loops: CDR1 SGHAT, CDR2 FQNNGV. The length of the CDR3 is 13 residues. CDR3 DNA (partial): TGTGCCAGCAGCCCCGACAGGGGTGGTGAA. Translation gives CASSPDRGGE. The full CDR3 protein is CASSPDRGGEAFF.

This clone was seen at least ten times. The DNA ends 3 residues before the CDR3 does, and the rest of the CDR3 is filled in from the germline J gene. The chain carries TRBV5-1 and TRBJ2-2, with 9 bases matching TRBD1. V shed 1 base and J 3 bases; nucleotides not matched to a gene: 4. The V gene's germline CDR1 is SGHRS and CDR2 YFSETQ. This CDR3 contains 16 residues. CDR3 sequence reads: CASSLPGTGHTGELFF. The CDR3 DNA, read in part, is TGCGCCAGCAGCTTGCCGGGGACAGGGCACACCGGGGAG. The complete variable domain, with remaining parts taken from reference TRBV5-1 and TRBJ2-2, reads KAGVTQTPRYLIKTRGQQVTLSCSPISGHRSVSWYQQTPGQGLQFLFEYFSETQRNKGNFPGRFSGRQFSNSRSEMNVSTLELGDSALYLCASSLPGTGHTGELFFGEGSRLTVL.

This clone was recorded many times. The read is 3 residues too short to cover the CDR3 end, so that end is filled in from the germline J gene. The chain has TRBV7-9 and TRBJ2-2; the D is unclear. The germline CDR1 and CDR2 sequences are SEHNR and FQNEAQ (reference sequence). The CDR3 extends over 12 amino acids. Trimming stripped 7 bases from V and 2 bases from J, with 5 bases between. CDR3 DNA, as far as it was read: TGTGCCAGCATCCAAAACACCGGGGAG. It codes for CASIQNTGE. The complete CDR3 sequence is CASIQNTGELFF. Filled out from reference TRBV7-9 and TRBJ2-2, the complete variable domain reads DTGVSQNPRHKITKRGQNVTFRCDPISEHNRLYWYRQTLGQGPEFLTYFQNEAQLEKSRLLSDRFSAERPKGSFSTLEIQRTEQGDSAMYLCASIQNTGELFFGEGSRLTVL.

In its sample, this clone was seen many times. The read finishes 3 residues shy of the CDR3 end, and the germline J gene is used to complete it. The chain couples TRBV16 to TRBJ1-4; 7 bases map to TRBD1. From germline, CDR1 is KGHSY and CDR2 FQNENV. Trimming at V came to 4 bases and at J to 3 bases, leaving 8 bases not matched to a gene. The CDR3 length is 16 residues. CDR3 DNA (partial): TGTGCCAGCAGCCCCACGAGGGGGCCTTCTAATGAAAAA. It is translated as CASSPTRGPSNEK. The full CDR3 protein reads CASSPTRGPSNEKLFF.

This clone was recorded many times. The sequence runs out 3 residues before the end of the CDR3; the remainder is reconstructed from the germline J gene. This rearrangement joins TRBV19 to TRBJ2-7, with TRBD1 as a possible D gene (5 bases). Deletions cut 3 bases from V and 2 bases from J, with 8 bases between. The CDR3 has 13 amino acids. Germline CDR1 reads LNHDA; CDR2 reads SQIVND (reference sequence). The CDR3 sequence is CASSMGHPYEQYF. The sequenced CDR3 bases are TGTGCCAGTAGTATGGGGCACCCCTACGAG.

This clone showed up many times. The read falls 3 residues short of the CDR3 end, and the missing part is taken from the germline J gene. The rearrangement uses TRBV19 and TRBJ2-1; 7 nucleotides align to TRBD2. The V gene end was trimmed by 3 bases and the J gene end by 4 bases; junction bases not matched to a gene: 3. The CDR3 loop spans 14 amino acids. CDR1 LNHDA and CDR2 SQIVND come from the germline V gene (reference sequence). The covered CDR3 bases are TGTGCCAGTAGTATGGCGGGAGAATACAATGAG. Protein: CASSMAGEYNE. The whole CDR3 sequence reads CASSMAGEYNEQFF.

This clone was recorded at least ten times. The read ends 3 residues before the CDR3 terminus; that terminus is restored from the germline J gene. The V gene is TRBV7-2, the J gene TRBJ2-7; TRBD2 matches at 15 bases. Germline-derived CDR1 and CDR2 are SGHTA and FQGNSA. The CDR3 sequence is 15 residues long. Losses at the gene ends were 5 bases for V and 6 bases for J; bases not matched to a gene: 5. CDR3 region: CASSPRTSGRAEQYF. CDR3 bases read: TGTGCCAGCAGCCCCAGGACTAGCGGGAGGGCCGAG.

This clone was observed many times. The read halts 3 residues ahead of the CDR3 end, with the missing end drawn from the germline J gene. The rearrangement joins TRBV12-3 or TRBV12-4 to TRBJ2-7; TRBD2 matches at 9 bases. CDR3 length equals 15 residues. Unmatched junction bases numbered 8, after V lost 6 bases and J lost 2 bases. Incomplete CDR3 DNA: TGTGCCAGCAGCACGGGGGGCGGGAGGGCCTACGAG. This sequence encodes CASSTGGGRAYE. The full CDR3 sequence reads CASSTGGGRAYEQYF.

Worth noting for this clone: The read stops 3 residues short of the end of the CDR3; the missing end is completed from the germline J gene. V gene TRBV7-6 combines with J gene TRBJ2-6, with D possibly TRBD2 on 5 matching bases. This CDR3 comprises 15 residues. Per the germline V gene, CDR1 is SGHVS and CDR2 is FNYEAQ. Trimming left V 5 bases short and J 3 bases short, with 11 bases between. CDR3 residues: CASSRSGVGANVLTF. The sequenced part of the CDR3 DNA is TGTGCCAGCAGCCGTTCCGGGGTTGGGGCCAACGTC.